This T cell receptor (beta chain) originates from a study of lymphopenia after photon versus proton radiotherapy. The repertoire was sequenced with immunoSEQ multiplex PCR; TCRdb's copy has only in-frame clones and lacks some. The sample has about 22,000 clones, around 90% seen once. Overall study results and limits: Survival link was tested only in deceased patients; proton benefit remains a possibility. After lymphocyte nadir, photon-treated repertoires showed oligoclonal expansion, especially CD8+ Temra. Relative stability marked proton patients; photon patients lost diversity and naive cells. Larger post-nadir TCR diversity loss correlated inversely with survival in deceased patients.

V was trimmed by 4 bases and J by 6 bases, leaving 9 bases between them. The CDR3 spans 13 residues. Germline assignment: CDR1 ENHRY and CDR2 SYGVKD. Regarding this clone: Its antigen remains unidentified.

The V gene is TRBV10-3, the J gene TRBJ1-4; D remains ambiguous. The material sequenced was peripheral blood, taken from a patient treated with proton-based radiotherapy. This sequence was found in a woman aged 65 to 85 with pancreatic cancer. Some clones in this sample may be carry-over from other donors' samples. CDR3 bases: TGTGCCATCAGTGCCGGTCCCGATGAAAAACTGTTTTTT. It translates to CAISAGPDEKLFF.